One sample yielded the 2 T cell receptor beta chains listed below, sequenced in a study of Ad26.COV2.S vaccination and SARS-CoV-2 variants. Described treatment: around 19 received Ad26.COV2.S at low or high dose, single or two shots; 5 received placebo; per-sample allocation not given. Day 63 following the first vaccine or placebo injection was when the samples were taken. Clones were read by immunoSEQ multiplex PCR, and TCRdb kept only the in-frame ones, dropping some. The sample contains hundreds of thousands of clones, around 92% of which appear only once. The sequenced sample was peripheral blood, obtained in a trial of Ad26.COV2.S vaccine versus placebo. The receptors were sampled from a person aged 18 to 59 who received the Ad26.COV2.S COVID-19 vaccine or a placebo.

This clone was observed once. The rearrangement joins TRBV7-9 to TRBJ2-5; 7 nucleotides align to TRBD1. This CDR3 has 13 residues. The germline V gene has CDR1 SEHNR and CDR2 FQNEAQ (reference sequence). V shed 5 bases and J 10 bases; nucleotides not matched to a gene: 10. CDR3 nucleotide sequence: TGTGCCAGCAGCGAGACAGGGAGCCGGGGCCAGTACTTC. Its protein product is CASSETGSRGQYF.

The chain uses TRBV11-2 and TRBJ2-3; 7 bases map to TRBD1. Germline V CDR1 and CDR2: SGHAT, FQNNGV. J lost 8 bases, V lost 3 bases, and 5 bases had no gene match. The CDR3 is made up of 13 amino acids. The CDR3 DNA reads TGTGCCAGCAGCTTGACAGGGCTGGGTACGCAGTATTTT. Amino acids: CASSLTGLGTQYF. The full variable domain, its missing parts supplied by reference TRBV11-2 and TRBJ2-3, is EAGVAQSPRYKIIEKRQSVAFWCNPISGHATLYWYQQILGQGPKLLIQFQNNGVVDDSQLPKDRFSAERLKGVDSTLKIQPAKLEDSAVYLCASSLTGLGTQYFGPGTRLTVL.